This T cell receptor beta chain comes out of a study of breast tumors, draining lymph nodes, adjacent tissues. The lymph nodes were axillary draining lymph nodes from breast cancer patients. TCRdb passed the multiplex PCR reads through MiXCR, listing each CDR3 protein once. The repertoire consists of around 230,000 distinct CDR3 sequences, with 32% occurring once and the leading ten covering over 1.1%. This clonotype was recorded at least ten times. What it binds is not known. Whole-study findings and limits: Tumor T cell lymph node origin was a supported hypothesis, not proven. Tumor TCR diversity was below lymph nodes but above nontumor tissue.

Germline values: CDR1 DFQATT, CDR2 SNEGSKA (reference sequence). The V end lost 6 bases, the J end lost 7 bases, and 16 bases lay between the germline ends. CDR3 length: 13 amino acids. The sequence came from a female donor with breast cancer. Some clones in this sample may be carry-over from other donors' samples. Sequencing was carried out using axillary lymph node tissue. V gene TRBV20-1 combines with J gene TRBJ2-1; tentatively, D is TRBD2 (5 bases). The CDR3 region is CSAPVPGINEQFF. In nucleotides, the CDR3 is TGCAGTGCCCCCGTACCGGGGATAAATGAGCAGTTCTTC.